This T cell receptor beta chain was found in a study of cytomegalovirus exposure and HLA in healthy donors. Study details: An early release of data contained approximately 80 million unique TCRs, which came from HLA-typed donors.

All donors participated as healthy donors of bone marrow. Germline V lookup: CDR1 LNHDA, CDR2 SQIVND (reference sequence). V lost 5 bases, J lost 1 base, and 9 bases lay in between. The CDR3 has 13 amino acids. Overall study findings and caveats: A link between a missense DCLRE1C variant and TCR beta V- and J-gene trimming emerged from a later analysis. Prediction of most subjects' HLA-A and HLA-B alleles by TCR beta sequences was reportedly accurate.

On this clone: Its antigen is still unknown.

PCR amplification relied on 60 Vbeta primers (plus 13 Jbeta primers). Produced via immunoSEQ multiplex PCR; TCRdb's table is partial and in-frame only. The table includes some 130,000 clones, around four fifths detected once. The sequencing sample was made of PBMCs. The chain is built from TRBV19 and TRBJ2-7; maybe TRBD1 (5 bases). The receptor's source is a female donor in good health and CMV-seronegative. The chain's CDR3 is CASSADSSYEQYF. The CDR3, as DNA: TGTGCCAGTAGTGCCGACAGTTCCTACGAGCAGTACTTC.